Reported below is one TCR beta chain. As yet, its antigen is unknown. This sample stems from a study of cytomegalovirus exposure and HLA in healthy donors. Across the whole study: A subsequent analysis stated that the approximately 110 validation repertoires were run on the same platform as the 550 to 750 first-cohort repertoires.

Germline V CDR1 and CDR2: LNHDA, SQIVND (reference sequence). The junction had 13 bases not matched to a gene; V was cut back by 6 bases and J by 7 bases. There are 16 residues in the CDR3. Among the roughly 110 subjects of the validation cohort, separate from the approximately 700-subject first cohort, were the donors. Study outcomes and limitations: Cytomegalovirus status was reportedly diagnosed by the classifier with high sensitivity and specificity. The finding came from a later analysis; first-cohort TCR clusters tended to co-occur in the approximately 120 validation repertoires.

TCRdb's copy holds only in-frame clones and misses some; the assay was immunoSEQ multiplex PCR. The data show 150,000 to 200,000 clones, more than 80% seen once. This chain uses TRBV19 with TRBJ2-1; TRBD2 aligns across 9 bases. The receptor's source is a man younger than 35 in good health and CMV-seropositive. Material for sequencing was PBMCs. The CDR3, as DNA: TGTGCCAGTAGCTCCTCCTCCGCGGGAGGGCGGAATGAGCAGTTCTTC. Translating gives CASSSSSAGGRNEQFF.